The 21 T cell receptor beta chains below were found in one sample sequenced in a study of blood T cell repertoires in COVID-19. Clones were sequenced by immunoSEQ multiplex PCR, and TCRdb holds only the in-frame ones, with some missing. The repertoire holds 250,000 to 300,000 clones, 80% to 90% seen once, with roughly 5% in the top ten. The source material was peripheral blood. All receptors come from a man in his forties or fifties with acute or convalescent COVID-19.

J is TRBJ1-2 and V is TRBV29-1; 7 bases align to TRBD1. The V and J ends lost 5 bases and 6 bases, in that order; junction bases with no gene match: 3. This CDR3 has 11 residues. Germline loops: CDR1 SQVTM, CDR2 ANQGSEA. CDR3 protein: CSVTTGDGYTF. In nucleotides, the CDR3 is TGCAGCGTTACTACAGGGGATGGCTACACCTTC.

This chain joins TRBV7-8 and TRBJ2-3, with D tentatively TRBD1 (5 bases). This CDR3 is built from 16 residues. From germline, CDR1 is SGHVS and CDR2 FQNEAQ. V was trimmed by 1 base and J by 4 bases, leaving 15 bases between them. CDR3 nucleotide sequence: TGTGCCAGCAGCTTAGTAGGACATCGAGGCCCAGATACGCAGTATTTT. Protein product: CASSLVGHRGPDTQYF.

As for this clone: This sample also contains other DNA sequences that code for the same CDR3. This chain links TRBV6-1 with TRBJ1-5; TRBD1 is a possible D gene (6 bases). Germline lookup yields CDR1 MNHNS and CDR2 SASEGT. The CDR3 consists of 14 residues. Trimming took off 3 bases at V and 6 bases at J, with 12 bases between the two ends. The CDR3 region is CASSDRGGGQPQHF. DNA for the CDR3: TGTGCCAGCAGTGACAGGGGAGGGGGTCAGCCCCAGCATTTT.

The chain recombines TRBV27 with TRBJ2-4; TRBD1 matches at 9 bases. The V segment lost 7 bases and the J segment 6 bases; nucleotides outside the gene matches: 4. This CDR3 region has 13 residues. Germline lookup yields CDR1 MNHEY and CDR2 SMNVEV (reference sequence). CDR3 coding DNA: TGTGCCAGCAAAGGGACAGGGCGAAACATTCAGTACTTC. Amino acids: CASKGTGRNIQYF.

The chain has TRBV5-6 and TRBJ2-7; D remains unclear. CDR1 and CDR2 (germline): SGHDT, YYEEEE. V was cut by 2 bases and J by 1 base, with 16 bases left in between. The CDR3 runs 16 residues. The CDR3 reads CASSLIDMGYSYEQYF. In DNA form, the CDR3 reads TGTGCCAGCAGCTTAATCGACATGGGTTATTCCTACGAGCAGTACTTC.

The chain carries TRBV5-4 and TRBJ2-1; the D gene is possibly TRBD2 (5 bases). CDR3 length: 12 amino acids. Germline V gives CDR1 SGHNT, CDR2 YYREEE (reference sequence). The V end lost 0 bases, the J end lost 9 bases, and 7 bases lay between the germline ends. The CDR3, as DNA: TGTGCCAGCAGCTTGGAGGACTTTGAGCAGTTCTTC. Protein product: CASSLEDFEQFF.

This chain links TRBV5-8 with TRBJ2-7; perhaps TRBD2 as D (6 bases). Trimming cost V 7 bases and J 4 bases, with 18 bases left between them. Germline V gene data show CDR1 as SGHTS and CDR2 as YDEGEE. The CDR3 loop spans 14 amino acids. CDR3 coding DNA: TGTGCCAGCTGGGCGGGGCGGAATCCATACGAGCAGTACTTC. The encoded protein is CASWAGRNPYEQYF.

V is TRBV9 and J is TRBJ2-7, with D possibly matching TRBD2 (6 bases). V gave up 4 bases and J gave up 0 bases, with 17 bases separating them. CDR3 length: 16 residues. Germline V gene data show CDR1 as SGDLS and CDR2 as YYNGEE. The CDR3 loop reads CASSFSRDSSSYEQYF. DNA for the CDR3: TGTGCCAGCAGCTTCAGCCGGGACTCGAGCTCCTACGAGCAGTACTTC.

V and J are TRBV12-5 and TRBJ2-1, with 12 bases identical to TRBD2. Per germline, CDR1 LGHNT and CDR2 FRNRAP. The V segment lost 2 bases and the J segment 1 base; nucleotides outside the gene matches: 6. The length of the CDR3 is 18 residues. The CDR3 nucleotides are TGTGCTAGTGGTTTGCTGGCTAGCGGGGGGGGTTCCTACAATGAGCAGTTCTTC. It encodes CASGLLASGGGSYNEQFF.

V usage is TRBV6-5 and J usage is TRBJ2-7, with D perhaps TRBD1 (6 bases). There are 13 residues in the CDR3. Germline loops: CDR1 MNHEY, CDR2 SVGAGI. The V and J ends lost 8 bases and 0 bases respectively, with 11 bases between them. This chain's CDR3 is CASGRDTSYEQYF. For the CDR3, the DNA is TGTGCCAGCGGAAGGGACACCTCCTACGAGCAGTACTTC.

V gene TRBV30 combines with J gene TRBJ1-3; D unresolved. The germline V gene encodes CDR1 GTSNPN and CDR2 SVGIG (reference sequence). This CDR3 region has 13 residues. Trimming cost V 8 bases and J 0 bases, with 11 bases left between them. CDR3 nucleotides: TGTGCCGGTGGCACCTCCTCTGGAAACACCATATATTTT. This sequence encodes CAGGTSSGNTIYF.

The sample holds one count of this clone. The rearrangement joins TRBV7-2 to TRBJ2-5, with D perhaps matching TRBD2 (6 bases). This CDR3 is built from 13 residues. Trimming removed 1 base from V and 4 bases from J, with 7 bases in between. CDR1 is SGHTA, CDR2 FQGNSA, per germline. The CDR3 is CASSLVGGETQYF. In DNA, the CDR3 is TGTGCCAGCAGCTTAGTGGGGGGAGAGACCCAGTACTTC.

V usage is TRBV29-1 and J usage is TRBJ2-7, with a tentative D call TRBD2 (6 bases). CDR3 length equals 15 residues. V lost 7 bases, J lost 5 bases, and 24 bases lay in between. CDR1 is SQVTM, CDR2 ANQGSEA, per germline. The CDR3, as DNA: TGCAGCGCCCGAGGAGGGTCACCCCGAGGTAACGAGCAGTACTTC. Translation gives CSARGGSPRGNEQYF.

This clone was detected a few times. Different DNA sequences within this sample yield the same CDR3. This chain joins TRBV5-1 and TRBJ1-1, with D possibly TRBD1 on 5 matching bases. Germline-derived CDR1 and CDR2 are SGHRS and YFSETQ. The CDR3 runs 14 residues. V was shortened by 0 bases and J by 1 base, with 7 bases between the two germline ends. The CDR3 is CASSLDRPNTEAFF. DNA of the CDR3: TGCGCCAGCAGCTTGGACAGGCCGAACACTGAAGCTTTCTTT.

The chain is built from TRBV29-1 and TRBJ1-4, with TRBD1 matching 7 bases. CDR1 SQVTM and CDR2 ANQGSEA come from the germline V gene. This CDR3 is 13 amino acids long. J gave up 2 bases and V 7 bases, and 4 bases lay outside the gene matches. CDR3 sequence reads: CSAAGQTNEKLFF. The CDR3 DNA reads TGCAGCGCCGCGGGACAGACTAATGAAAAACTGTTTTTT. Complete variable domain (other parts from reference TRBV29-1 and TRBJ1-4): SAVISQKPSRDICQRGTSLTIQCQVDSQVTMMFWYRQQPGQSLTLIATANQGSEATYESGFVIDKFPISRPNLTFSTLTVSNMSPEDSSIYLCSAAGQTNEKLFFGSGTQLSVL.

The chain has TRBV18 and TRBJ1-1; D gene unclear. This CDR3 is 13 amino acids long. Between the trimmed V and J ends, which lost 1 base and 8 bases, there was a span of 11 bases. The germline V gene encodes CDR1 KGHSH and CDR2 LQKENI. As DNA, the CDR3 is TGTGCCAGCTCACCACTTCGCGGGTGGGAAGCTTTCTTT. Its protein product is CASSPLRGWEAFF.

The rearrangement uses TRBV6-5 and TRBJ2-2; no clear D. CDR1 and CDR2 (germline): MNHEY, SVGAGI. The CDR3 consists of 13 residues. Trimming left V 4 bases short and J 4 bases short, with 7 bases between. This chain's CDR3 is CASSSPVTGELFF. DNA of the CDR3: TGTGCCAGCAGTTCCCCAGTCACCGGGGAGCTGTTTTTT.

The genes are TRBV5-1 and TRBJ1-4, with D perhaps TRBD1 (6 bases). Per germline, CDR1 SGHRS and CDR2 YFSETQ. The CDR3 covers 15 residues. Trimming removed 0 bases at V and 4 bases at J, with 10 bases between. The CDR3 here is CASSLGTGLNEKLFF. The CDR3 region has the DNA TGCGCCAGCAGCTTGGGCACAGGGCTTAATGAAAAACTGTTTTTT.

This chain uses TRBV29-1 with TRBJ1-2; D call uncertain. Germline-derived CDR1 and CDR2 are SQVTM and ANQGSEA. V was cut by 5 bases and J by 0 bases, with 10 bases left in between. CDR3 length equals 13 residues. The CDR3 region is CSVKPATNYGYTF. CDR3 nucleotides: TGCAGCGTTAAACCAGCGACTAACTATGGCTACACCTTC.

The chain combines TRBV25-1 with TRBJ1-1; TRBD1 is a possible D gene (5 bases). CDR3 length: 13 residues. V gave up 7 bases and J gave up 1 base, with 10 bases separating them. Germline-derived CDR1 and CDR2 are MGHDK and SYGVNS. The CDR3 is CASTRRGNTEAFF. CDR3 DNA sequence: TGTGCCAGCACCAGAAGGGGGAACACTGAAGCTTTCTTT.

The J gene is TRBJ2-7, the V gene TRBV4-1; 7 bases fit TRBD1. Germline CDR1 reads MGHRA; CDR2 reads YSYEKL. The CDR3 contains 14 residues. J was trimmed by 9 bases and V by 2 bases; bases with no gene match: 10. The chain's CDR3 is CASSQSNRGMRQYF. Here the CDR3 DNA reads TGCGCCAGCAGCCAATCCAACAGGGGTATGAGGCAGTACTTC.